This section outlines one T cell receptor beta chain sequence together with its context. The antigen is not known. Only in-frame clones appear in the TCRdb table, and some are missing; sequencing was by immunoSEQ multiplex PCR. The sample records roughly 70,000 clones, 60% to 80% being singletons. This record belongs to a study of PD-1 blockade in classical Hodgkin lymphoma. Overall study findings and caveats: Relapsed/refractory patients reportedly had the lowest baseline TCR diversity, below newly diagnosed patients, who were below healthy donors. Initiation of nivolumab under 1 year after ASCT led to exclusion of patients.

The CDR3 has 13 residues. V gave up 2 bases and J gave up 5 bases, with 9 bases separating them. Germline loops: CDR1 MNHEY, CDR2 SVGAGI. After autologous stem cell transplantation all patients relapsed, and prior brentuximab vedotin exposure differed between cohorts. Sequences were derived from peripheral blood mononuclear cells (PBMCs), sampled before the second cycle of nivolumab. This TCR derives from a human donor with classical Hodgkin lymphoma. This chain uses TRBV6-5 with TRBJ1-1; D may be TRBD1 (5 bases). The CDR3 coding sequence is TGTGCCAGCAGTTACGGTGGGGGTACTGAAGCTTTCTTT. As protein: CASSYGGGTEAFF.